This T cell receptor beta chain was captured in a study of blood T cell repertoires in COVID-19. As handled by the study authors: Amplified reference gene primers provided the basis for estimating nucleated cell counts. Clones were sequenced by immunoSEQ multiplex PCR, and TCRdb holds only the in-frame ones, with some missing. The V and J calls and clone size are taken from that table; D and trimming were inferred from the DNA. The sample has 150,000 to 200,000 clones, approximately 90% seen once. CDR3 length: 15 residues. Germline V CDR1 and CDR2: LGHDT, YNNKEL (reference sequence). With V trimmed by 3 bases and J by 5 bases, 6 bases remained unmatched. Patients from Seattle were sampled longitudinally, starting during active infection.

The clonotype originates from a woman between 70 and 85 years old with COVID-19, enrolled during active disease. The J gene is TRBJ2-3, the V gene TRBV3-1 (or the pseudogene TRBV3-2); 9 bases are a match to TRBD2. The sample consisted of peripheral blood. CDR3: CASSQLREGVDTQYF. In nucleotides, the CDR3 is TGTGCCAGCAGCCAGCTGCGGGAGGGCGTAGATACGCAGTATTTT.